These 20 T cell receptor beta chains were all obtained from the same sample, sequenced in a study of OX40 agonist ivuxolimab in advanced cancers. Data came from immunoSEQ multiplex PCR; TCRdb stores just in-frame clones and leaves some out. The table has roughly 100,000 clones, 92% seen once; the top ten hold about 3.4%. Here the sequenced sample was CD4+ or CD8+ T cells sorted from blood, taken in a trial of the OX40 agonist ivuxolimab. The source is an adult with an advanced solid tumor such as melanoma, head and neck, liver or kidney cancer.

This clone was counted a single time. This rearrangement joins TRBV28 to TRBJ1-1, with TRBD1 identical over 11 bases. The germline gives CDR1 MDHEN, CDR2 SYDVKM. V dropped 3 bases and J dropped 4; count of bases not matched to a gene: 7. CDR3 length: 16 residues. This chain's CDR3 is CASSFLPGQGGTEAFF. The CDR3 DNA reads as TGTGCCAGCAGTTTTCTCCCGGGACAGGGGGGCACTGAAGCTTTCTTT.

The V gene is TRBV11-2, the J gene TRBJ2-5, with TRBD2 matching 8 bases. J lost 10 bases, V lost 0 bases, and 19 bases had no gene match. Germline CDR1 is SGHAT and CDR2 is FQNNGV. The CDR3 contains 18 residues. The CDR3 loop is CASSLDGSSGGLPRSQYF. The CDR3 coding sequence is TGTGCCAGCAGCTTAGACGGGTCGAGCGGGGGCCTCCCACGGAGCCAGTACTTC.

The chain's CDR3 is CASSPRTSGAYEQYF. The DNA for the CDR3 is TGCGCCAGCAGCCCCCGGACTAGCGGGGCCTACGAGCAGTACTTC. The chain employs TRBV4-1 and TRBJ2-7; 12 bases agree with TRBD2. Germline V gene sequence: CDR1 MGHRA, CDR2 YSYEKL. This CDR3 region has 15 residues. J was trimmed by 2 bases and V by 4 bases; bases with no gene match: 3.

This chain joins TRBV28 and TRBJ1-1; D possibly corresponds to TRBD1 (5 bases). CDR3 length: 13 residues. The V and J ends lost 9 bases and 0 bases respectively, with 11 bases between them. In germline, CDR1 is MDHEN, CDR2 SYDVKM. The CDR3 reads CASKQAMNTEAFF. The CDR3 DNA is TGTGCCAGTAAACAGGCCATGAACACTGAAGCTTTCTTT.

CDR3 sequence (DNA): TGTGCCAGCAGTTACCAGGGGGAGACCACTGAAGCTTTCTTT. This translates into CASSYQGETTEAFF. This chain connects TRBV6-5 to TRBJ1-1; 7 nucleotides match TRBD1. V shed 2 bases and J 4 bases; nucleotides not matched to a gene: 4. Germline values: CDR1 MNHEY, CDR2 SVGAGI. This CDR3 spans 14 amino acids.

V is TRBV5-4 and J is TRBJ2-7; no definite D call. The V gene's germline CDR1 is SGHNT and CDR2 YYREEE (reference sequence). Trimming stripped 0 bases from V and 5 bases from J, with 9 bases between. The CDR3 spans 13 residues. The CDR3 DNA reads TGTGCCAGCAGCTTGGTGAGCACAGACGAGCAGTACTTC. Encoded protein: CASSLVSTDEQYF.

The V and J genes are TRBV4-1 and TRBJ1-1; D ambiguous. The CDR3 covers 15 residues. The germline CDR1 and CDR2 sequences are MGHRA and YSYEKL. V lost 4 bases to trimming and J lost 5 bases, with 17 bases between them. This CDR3 is CASSRKSPSGTEAFF. Written as DNA, the CDR3 is TGCGCCAGCAGCCGAAAGTCCCCGTCAGGAACTGAAGCTTTCTTT.

The gene calls are TRBV2 and TRBJ1-3, with D possibly TRBD1 on 5 matching bases. V was trimmed by 1 base and J by 4 bases, leaving 8 bases between them. The CDR3 is 14 residues long. Germline loops: CDR1 SNHLY, CDR2 FYNNEI. The CDR3, as DNA: TGTGCCAGCAGTGAAGGGGCAGGGGGAAACACCATATATTTT. Amino acid sequence: CASSEGAGGNTIYF.

The chain carries TRBV4-1 and TRBJ2-2, with 7 bases lining up with TRBD1. V dropped 4 bases and J dropped 4; count of bases not matched to a gene: 12. Germline lookup yields CDR1 MGHRA and CDR2 YSYEKL. The CDR3 extends over 17 amino acids. This CDR3 is CASSPPQQPGGTGELFF. The DNA of the CDR3 is TGCGCCAGCAGCCCGCCCCAACAACCAGGGGGCACCGGGGAGCTGTTTTTT.

This clone was counted between two and nine times. The V gene is TRBV13, the J gene TRBJ1-5; 7 nucleotides agree with TRBD1. The CDR3 is 15 amino acids. V lost 2 bases and J lost 2; bases outside the gene matches: 3. CDR1 is PRHDT, CDR2 FYEKMQ, per germline (reference sequence). The CDR3 protein is CASSLSGTGNQPQHF. The CDR3 DNA follows: TGTGCCAGCAGCTTATCCGGGACAGGCAATCAGCCCCAGCATTTT.

This clone was detected once. The rearrangement joins TRBV5-1 to TRBJ2-7; D call uncertain. The germline V gene has CDR1 SGHRS and CDR2 YFSETQ. CDR3 length: 12 amino acids. Trimming stripped 0 bases from V and 5 bases from J, with 6 bases between. Written as DNA, the CDR3 is TGCGCCAGCAGCTTGGCATCGAACGAGCAGTACTTC. It specifies CASSLASNEQYF. Full variable domain (rest looked up from reference TRBV5-1 and TRBJ2-7): KAGVTQTPRYLIKTRGQQVTLSCSPISGHRSVSWYQQTPGQGLQFLFEYFSETQRNKGNFPGRFSGRQFSNSRSEMNVSTLELGDSALYLCASSLASNEQYFGPGTRLTVT.

The V call is TRBV30, the J call TRBJ2-1, with 9 bases fitting TRBD2. This CDR3 spans 15 amino acids. V was clipped by 1 base and J by 3 bases; unmatched bases: 4. The germline CDR1 and CDR2 sequences are GTSNPN and SVGIG (reference sequence). The CDR3 DNA reads as TGTGCCTGGAGTGACGGGACTAGCCTCTACAATGAGCAGTTCTTC. Protein product: CAWSDGTSLYNEQFF.

V and J are TRBV6-6 and TRBJ1-1, with D tentatively TRBD1 (6 bases). The CDR3 spans 15 residues. Germline V CDR1 and CDR2: MNHNY, SVGAGI (reference sequence). The V end was cut by 0 bases, the J end by 3 bases, with 11 bases between. CDR3 amino acids: CASSYSDSGYTEAFF. As DNA, the CDR3 is TGTGCCAGCAGTTACTCGGACAGTGGCTACACTGAAGCTTTCTTT.

This chain uses TRBV5-6 with TRBJ1-1, with D perhaps matching TRBD1 (6 bases). Germline V lookup: CDR1 SGHDT, CDR2 YYEEEE. This CDR3 spans 14 amino acids. V lost 2 bases to trimming and J lost 1 base, with 9 bases between them. As DNA, the CDR3 is TGTGCCAGCAGCTTTGAACAGGGGAACACTGAAGCTTTCTTT. Encoded protein: CASSFEQGNTEAFF.

This sequence joins TRBV6-1 and TRBJ1-5; D might be TRBD1 (5 bases). V was clipped by 1 base and J by 3 bases, with 13 bases between them. The CDR3 is made up of 16 amino acids. Germline V gene lookup returns CDR1 MNHNS and CDR2 SASEGT. The CDR3 region has the DNA TGTGCCAGCAGTGAAGGTGAAACAGGTTACAATCAGCCCCAGCATTTT. Translation: CASSEGETGYNQPQHF.

This clone was observed a single time. J is TRBJ2-1 and V is TRBV6-1, with TRBD2 identical over 14 bases. J lost 0 bases, V lost 4 bases, and 11 bases had no gene match. Germline assignment: CDR1 MNHNS and CDR2 SASEGT. The CDR3 totals 20 residues. The CDR3 DNA follows: TGTGCCAGCAGTGGGCCGGGACTAGCGGGAGAATTTGGCTCCTACAATGAGCAGTTCTTC. Its translation: CASSGPGLAGEFGSYNEQFF.

In DNA, the CDR3 is TGTGCCAGCAGCCCCGGGACTGCCTCCTACGAGCAGTACTTC. It encodes CASSPGTASYEQYF. The gene calls are TRBV5-4 and TRBJ2-7; perhaps TRBD2 as D (6 bases). The ends were cut back, 4 bases at V and 0 bases at J, with 11 bases in the middle. The CDR3 runs to 14 residues. CDR1 SGHNT and CDR2 YYREEE come from the germline V gene (reference sequence).

This chain joins TRBV27 and TRBJ1-5, with D possibly being TRBD1 (6 bases). The germline gives CDR1 MNHEY, CDR2 SMNVEV (reference sequence). The V and J ends lost 4 bases and 4 bases respectively, with 11 bases between them. The CDR3 has 14 residues. The CDR3 is CASSWGGGNQPQHF. The CDR3 DNA reads TGTGCCAGCAGTTGGGGGGGCGGGAATCAGCCCCAGCATTTT.

Concerning this clone itself: The conserved phenylalanine or tryptophan is not found at the CDR3 terminus, so this likely reflects a read error. The rearrangement joins TRBV19 to TRBJ1-2, with a possible D match to TRBD1 (5 bases). The CDR3 is 12 amino acids. Germline-derived CDR1 and CDR2 are LNHDA and SQIVND (reference sequence). The V gene lost 3 bases and the J gene lost 6 bases, with 8 bases spanning the gap. This CDR3 reads CASSIGDDGYTL. Here the CDR3 DNA reads TGTGCCAGTAGTATTGGGGACGATGGCTACACCCTC.

The gene calls are TRBV27 and TRBJ1-2, with D perhaps matching TRBD1 (5 bases). This CDR3 has 14 residues. Germline V gene lookup returns CDR1 MNHEY and CDR2 SMNVEV (reference sequence). V was pared by 0 bases and J by 6 bases, with 11 bases between. CDR3 in DNA: TGTGCCAGCAGTTTATCGGGATCGGGGGATGGCTACACCTTC. Its translation is CASSLSGSGDGYTF.